These 16 T cell receptor beta chains were all obtained from the same sample, sequenced in a study of CD8+ T cells in alopecia areata. Specified treatment: oral pan-JAK inhibitor, 5-10 mg twice daily. Sequencing relied on a cDNA template that was reverse transcribed from extracted RNA. Produced via immunoSEQ multiplex PCR; TCRdb's table is partial and in-frame only. This repertoire shows 130,000 or so clones, around 83% found once; its top ten account for around 13%. Material: CD8+ T cells sorted from blood, obtained at week 4, from a patient treated with tofacitinib. The receptors come from a human donor with alopecia areata.

This clone was seen a few times. This sequence joins TRBV11-2 and TRBJ2-3; TRBD1 aligns across 7 bases. The V gene's germline CDR1 is SGHAT and CDR2 FQNNGV. V lost 4 bases to trimming and J lost 2 bases; unmatched junction nucleotides: 6. This CDR3 contains 15 residues. CDR3 bases: TGTGCCAGCAGCTCCGGGACAGTCCACACAGATACGCAGTATTTT. Translation gives CASSSGTVHTDTQYF. The complete variable domain, with remaining parts taken from reference TRBV11-2 and TRBJ2-3, reads EAGVAQSPRYKIIEKRQSVAFWCNPISGHATLYWYQQILGQGPKLLIQFQNNGVVDDSQLPKDRFSAERLKGVDSTLKIQPAKLEDSAVYLCASSSGTVHTDTQYFGPGTRLTVL.

The rearrangement links TRBV5-1 to TRBJ2-5, with unresolved D. The CDR3 length is 14 residues. The V gene's germline CDR1 is SGHRS and CDR2 YFSETQ. Trimming cost V 3 bases and J 3 bases, with 12 bases left between them. CDR3 in DNA: TGCGCCAGCAGCTCAGGACGTGGTGAAGAGACCCAGTACTTC. This codes for CASSSGRGEETQYF.

The chain couples TRBV30 to TRBJ1-2; TRBD1 might be the D (6 bases). Trimming removed 3 bases at V and 6 bases at J, with 14 bases between. CDR1 is GTSNPN and CDR2 is SVGIG in the germline V gene (reference sequence). This CDR3 spans 13 amino acids. CDR3 nucleotide sequence: TGTGCCTGGAGCCCCACAGGGACGAATGGCTACACCTTC. Its translation: CAWSPTGTNGYTF.

The gene calls are TRBV23-1 and TRBJ2-5; 8 bases are a match to TRBD2. TRBV23-1 counts as an open reading frame of uncertain function. This CDR3 region has 13 residues. Trimming took 10 bases from V and 5 from J; bases not matched to a gene: 9. The CDR3 region is CATRPGGPETQYF. The CDR3 nucleotides are TGCGCCACCCGGCCGGGGGGGCCGGAGACCCAGTACTTC.

The rearrangement uses TRBV4-1 and TRBJ1-1; no reliable D call. Germline V lookup: CDR1 MGHRA, CDR2 YSYEKL. This CDR3 spans 15 amino acids. V was trimmed by 4 bases and J by 3 bases, leaving 15 bases between them. The CDR3 sequence: CASSRRHGPDTEAFF. CDR3 nucleotide sequence: TGCGCCAGCAGCCGGAGACACGGCCCAGACACTGAAGCTTTCTTT.

This rearrangement joins TRBV7-6 to TRBJ2-7, with 9 bases identical to TRBD1. This CDR3 is 15 amino acids long. Germline CDR1 SGHVS, CDR2 FNYEAQ. Trimming removed 5 bases from V and 2 bases from J; junction bases left unmatched: 7. The CDR3 reads CASSIGQGPTYEQYF. The DNA of the CDR3 is TGTGCCAGCAGCATAGGACAGGGGCCAACCTACGAGCAGTACTTC.

This chain joins TRBV7-8 and TRBJ1-1, with 7 bases identical to TRBD1. The trim removed 5 bases at V and 1 base at J, leaving 7 bases unmatched. The CDR3 has 15 amino acids. Germline V gene lookup returns CDR1 SGHVS and CDR2 FQNEAQ. The CDR3 nucleotides are TGTGCCAGCAGCCCTCAGGGGGGCGGGAACACTGAAGCTTTCTTT. This translates into CASSPQGGGNTEAFF.

Only one count was recorded for this clone. This sequence joins TRBV29-1 and TRBJ2-7; D assignment may be TRBD1 or TRBD2 (5 bases each). The CDR3 runs to 16 residues. Germline V gives CDR1 SQVTM, CDR2 ANQGSEA. The V end was cut by 0 bases, the J end by 2 bases, with 17 bases between. The CDR3 nucleotides are TGCAGCGTTGAAGATCTTAGGGACGGGATAACCTACGAGCAGTACTTC. The encoded protein is CSVEDLRDGITYEQYF.

This clone was counted once. This chain uses TRBV5-1 with TRBJ1-1; D is undetermined. V was shortened by 0 bases and J by 9 bases, with 6 bases between the two germline ends. Germline V CDR1 and CDR2: SGHRS, YFSETQ. The CDR3 runs to 11 residues. CDR3 in amino acids: CASSLEPKAFF. CDR3 DNA sequence: TGCGCCAGCAGCTTGGAACCGAAAGCTTTCTTT.

The chain recombines TRBV7-2 with TRBJ2-4; 9 nucleotides agree with TRBD1. Germline CDR1 SGHTA, CDR2 FQGNSA. This CDR3 comprises 15 residues. Germline trimming cut 2 bases from V and 2 bases from J; bases unmatched to any gene: 1. The CDR3: CASSLNRGPKNIQYF. As DNA, the CDR3 is TGTGCCAGCAGCTTAAACAGGGGGCCCAAAAACATTCAGTACTTC.

The chain couples TRBV5-4 to TRBJ1-3, with D unresolved. Germline lookup yields CDR1 SGHNT and CDR2 YYREEE (reference sequence). The CDR3 has 15 amino acids. V was cut by 2 bases and J by 4 bases, with 13 bases left in between. CDR3 residues: CASSLTGDWGNTIYF. CDR3 bases: TGTGCCAGCAGCTTAACCGGGGATTGGGGAAACACCATATATTTT.

V gene TRBV18 combines with J gene TRBJ2-6; no clear D gene. V was trimmed by 1 base and J by 0 bases, leaving 4 bases between them. The CDR3 totals 15 residues. CDR1 and CDR2 from the germline V gene are KGHSH and LQKENI. CDR3 nucleotides: TGTGCCAGCTCACCACTGGGCTCTGGGGCCAACGTCCTGACTTTC. Translated: CASSPLGSGANVLTF.

About this clone itself: At the DNA level, this CDR3 is encoded by other sequences in the same sample as well. The chain is built from TRBV6-5 and TRBJ2-7; D tentatively fits TRBD1 or TRBD2 (6 bases each). The ends were cut back, 5 bases at V and 3 bases at J, with 11 bases in the middle. The CDR3 loop spans 13 amino acids. Per germline, CDR1 MNHEY and CDR2 SVGAGI. This CDR3 is CASSPGGGYEQYF. The CDR3 bases are TGTGCCAGCAGTCCTGGAGGGGGCTACGAGCAGTACTTC.

This chain connects TRBV7-6 to TRBJ2-1, with 7 nucleotides matching TRBD2. This CDR3 spans 16 amino acids. J lost 2 bases, V lost 3 bases, and 7 bases had no gene match. Germline values: CDR1 SGHVS, CDR2 FNYEAQ. The CDR3 loop reads CASSLSSGGPYNEQFF. The CDR3 bases are TGTGCCAGCAGCTTGAGTTCGGGGGGTCCCTACAATGAGCAGTTCTTC.

The gene calls are TRBV6-5 and TRBJ2-3; D is undetermined. This CDR3 contains 16 residues. Trimming removed 0 bases from V and 0 bases from J, with 10 bases in between. In germline, CDR1 is MNHEY, CDR2 SVGAGI. The CDR3 nucleotides read TGTGCCAGCAGTTACTCCCGCAGTCTTAGCACAGATACGCAGTATTTT. Protein sequence: CASSYSRSLSTDTQYF.

V usage is TRBV30 and J usage is TRBJ2-7, with TRBD1 matching over 7 bases. Germline trimming cut 3 bases from V and 5 bases from J; bases unmatched to any gene: 13. Germline CDR1 GTSNPN, CDR2 SVGIG (reference sequence). This CDR3 has 15 residues. In nucleotides, the CDR3 is TGTGCCTGGAGACACCAGAGACAGGGTCTCCACGAGCAGTACTTC. Translating gives CAWRHQRQGLHEQYF.